These 26 T cell receptor beta chains were all obtained from the same sample, sequenced in a study of OX40 agonist ivuxolimab in advanced cancers. TCRdb's table, derived via immunoSEQ multiplex PCR, lists solely in-frame clones and lacks some. The repertoire includes around 65,000 clones, about 91% of them detected once, and 13% sits in the top ten. The source material was CD4+ or CD8+ T cells sorted from blood, sampled in a trial of the OX40 agonist ivuxolimab. Receptors were obtained from an adult with an advanced solid tumor such as melanoma, head and neck, liver or kidney cancer.

This clone has more than one count but fewer than ten. The chain has TRBV19 and TRBJ2-7; TRBD1 is a possible D gene (6 bases). V lost 7 bases to trimming and J lost 2 bases, with 15 bases between them. CDR1 and CDR2 (germline): LNHDA, SQIVND (reference sequence). This CDR3 contains 14 residues. CDR3 sequence: CASTGQPGPYEQYF. In nucleotides, the CDR3 is TGTGCCAGTACCGGACAGCCAGGGCCCTACGAGCAGTACTTC.

V usage is TRBV7-9 and J usage is TRBJ1-1, with D tentatively TRBD1 (5 bases). Germline V CDR1 and CDR2: SEHNR, FQNEAQ (reference sequence). The CDR3 loop spans 16 amino acids. Trimming left V 4 bases short and J 3 bases short, with 18 bases between. The CDR3 DNA reads TGTGCCAGCAGCTCAGGCATTGCAGGGTGGGACACTGAAGCTTTCTTT. This gives the protein CASSSGIAGWDTEAFF.

The chain combines TRBV9 with TRBJ1-6; D is unresolved. With 0 bases removed from V and 7 bases from J, the gap between germline ends came to 2 bases. The CDR3 contains 12 residues. Germline CDR1 SGDLS, CDR2 YYNGEE. This CDR3 is CASSVGNSPLHF. The CDR3 DNA sequence: TGTGCCAGCAGCGTAGGGAATTCACCCCTCCACTTT.

The chain recombines TRBV7-6 with TRBJ2-5; D is undetermined. V gave up 1 base and J gave up 2 bases, with 11 bases separating them. The CDR3 is 15 residues long. Looked up from germline, CDR1 is SGHVS and CDR2 is FNYEAQ. The CDR3 nucleotides are TGTGCCAGCAGCTTAGAGGCCGGTCCTCAAGAGACCCAGTACTTC. Translating gives CASSLEAGPQETQYF.

The chain uses TRBV9 and TRBJ2-4; 7 bases match TRBD2. V lost 0 bases to trimming and J lost 1 base; unmatched junction nucleotides: 4. This CDR3 contains 16 residues. Germline V lookup: CDR1 SGDLS, CDR2 YYNGEE. The CDR3 DNA reads TGTGCCAGCAGCGTAGGGGGAGGGACGGCCAAAAACATTCAGTACTTC. Its protein product is CASSVGGGTAKNIQYF.

The chain employs TRBV4-1 and TRBJ1-1, with D uncertain. The germline CDR1 and CDR2 sequences are MGHRA and YSYEKL. Between the trimmed V and J ends, which lost 4 bases and 2 bases, there was a span of 14 bases. The CDR3 is made up of 15 amino acids. In DNA form, the CDR3 reads TGCGCCAGCAGCCCGGAACCTGCGACTAACACTGAAGCTTTCTTT. Amino acid sequence: CASSPEPATNTEAFF.

The J gene is TRBJ2-3, the V gene TRBV4-1, with D unresolved. Per the germline V gene, CDR1 is MGHRA and CDR2 is YSYEKL. The length of the CDR3 is 16 residues. Trimming took 0 bases from V and 0 from J, leaving 10 bases between them. The CDR3 bases are TGCGCCAGCAGCCAAGAGGCTTCTCCTAGCACAGATACGCAGTATTTT. Translated: CASSQEASPSTDTQYF.

The chain is built from TRBV19 and TRBJ2-5; D is ambiguous. This CDR3 is built from 17 residues. The germline gives CDR1 LNHDA, CDR2 SQIVND (reference sequence). Trimming removed 0 bases at V and 4 bases at J, with 18 bases between. The CDR3 DNA sequence: TGTGCCAGTAGTATAGATTTGAGAGGACCAGGTGCAGAGACCCAGTACTTC. The encoded protein is CASSIDLRGPGAETQYF.

This chain uses TRBV4-2 with TRBJ1-1; 10 bases map to TRBD1. The V gene's germline CDR1 is LGHNA and CDR2 YNFKEQ. This CDR3 is built from 16 residues. J lost 5 bases, V lost 5 bases, and 11 bases had no gene match. DNA for the CDR3: TGTGCCAGCAGCGAATCAGGGACAGGGGTGTTAACTGAAGCTTTCTTT. It encodes CASSESGTGVLTEAFF.

This chain connects TRBV9 to TRBJ2-5; tentatively, D is TRBD2 (5 bases). The CDR3 spans 13 residues. Per germline, CDR1 SGDLS and CDR2 YYNGEE. With 3 bases removed from V and 2 bases from J, the gap between germline ends came to 8 bases. The CDR3 nucleotides are TGTGCCAGCAGCGACGGGGAGCAAGAGACCCAGTACTTC. Translated, it gives CASSDGEQETQYF.

The V and J genes are TRBV19 and TRBJ2-5; 12 bases line up with TRBD1. Germline values: CDR1 LNHDA, CDR2 SQIVND (reference sequence). The V segment lost 5 bases and the J segment 2 bases; nucleotides outside the gene matches: 9. The CDR3 has 17 amino acids. CDR3 protein: CASSPGQGAPGQETQYF. The CDR3 DNA reads TGTGCCAGTAGTCCGGGACAGGGGGCCCCGGGGCAAGAGACCCAGTACTTC.

This clone was seen a handful of times. In DNA, the CDR3 is TGTGCCAGCAGCTTAGTGCGGGGCTACCCCCAAGAGACCCAGTACTTC. Its translation: CASSLVRGYPQETQYF. The chain uses TRBV7-6 and TRBJ2-5; D might be TRBD2 (6 bases). CDR1 SGHVS and CDR2 FNYEAQ come from the germline V gene. Trimming cost V 1 base and J 1 base, with 13 bases left between them. CDR3 size: 16 residues.

The V gene is TRBV5-4, the J gene TRBJ1-2, with a weak D call TRBD1 (6 bases). The V gene lost 2 bases and the J gene lost 0 bases, with 11 bases spanning the gap. CDR1 SGHNT and CDR2 YYREEE come from the germline V gene (reference sequence). This CDR3 contains 15 residues. Here the CDR3 reads CASSFRGGANYGYTF. The CDR3 coding sequence is TGTGCCAGCAGCTTTAGGGGGGGAGCTAACTATGGCTACACCTTC.

The chain links TRBV10-2 to TRBJ2-5; 10 bases line up with TRBD2. This CDR3 has 13 amino acids. Unmatched junction bases numbered 3, after V lost 6 bases and J lost 5 bases. Germline V CDR1 and CDR2: WSHSY, SAAADI. CDR3 DNA sequence: TGCGCCAGCAGAAATAGCGGGGGGGAGACCCAGTACTTC. Amino acids: CASRNSGGETQYF.

The rearrangement links TRBV7-9 to TRBJ2-3; 7 bases are a match to TRBD2. Germline CDR1 reads SEHNR; CDR2 reads FQNEAQ (reference sequence). V shed 4 bases and J 2 bases; nucleotides not matched to a gene: 12. This CDR3 contains 17 residues. The CDR3 DNA reads TGTGCCAGCAGCTACCACCCGCGGGCGGGAGACACAGATACGCAGTATTTT. Encoded protein: CASSYHPRAGDTDTQYF.

V usage is TRBV10-3 and J usage is TRBJ1-1; 10 positions agree with TRBD1. The CDR3 contains 14 residues. Germline values: CDR1 ENHRY, CDR2 SYGVKD. J was trimmed by 4 bases and V by 5 bases; bases with no gene match: 4. This CDR3 reads CAISSDRGITEAFF. CDR3 nucleotide sequence: TGTGCCATCAGTTCGGACAGGGGGATCACTGAAGCTTTCTTT.

Remarks on this clone: A junction end diverges from the germline sequence, so it may reflect a read error. The sample contains more than one DNA sequence encoding this CDR3. The genes are TRBV20-1 and TRBJ1-4; possibly TRBD1 for D (6 bases). The V gene's germline CDR1 is DFQATT and CDR2 SNEGSKA (reference sequence). The CDR3 extends over 11 amino acids. The CDR3 nucleotides read TGCAGTACAGGGAGTAATGAGAAACTGTTTTTT. This translates into CSTGSNEKLFF.

This sequence joins TRBV9 and TRBJ1-1, with 8 bases that match TRBD1. CDR1 and CDR2 (germline): SGDLS, YYNGEE. The CDR3 covers 14 residues. V was pared by 5 bases and J by 5 bases, with 8 bases of the junction left unmatched. This CDR3 is CASSEDRGMTEAFF. The CDR3 nucleotides read TGTGCCAGCAGTGAAGACAGGGGCATGACTGAAGCTTTCTTT.

This chain joins TRBV6-6 and TRBJ1-5; 7 bases line up with TRBD1. This CDR3 has 16 amino acids. Germline CDR1 is MNHNY and CDR2 is SVGAGI (reference sequence). V was pared by 0 bases and J by 1 base, with 3 bases of the junction left unmatched. CDR3 DNA sequence: TGTGCCAGCAGTTACTCGATGACAGGGAGCAATCAGCCCCAGCATTTT. It translates to CASSYSMTGSNQPQHF.

This clone occurred a few times. This chain joins TRBV10-3 and TRBJ2-7, with 12 bases lining up with TRBD1. Germline values: CDR1 ENHRY, CDR2 SYGVKD. The V gene end was trimmed by 8 bases and the J gene end by 0 bases; junction bases not matched to a gene: 2. CDR3 length equals 14 residues. DNA for the CDR3: TGTGCCATCGGGGGACAGGGGGCCTCCTACGAGCAGTACTTC. Amino acid sequence: CAIGGQGASYEQYF.

This chain links TRBV7-9 with TRBJ2-5; D gene uncertain. The CDR3 totals 14 residues. Trimming cost V 1 base and J 0 bases, with 6 bases left between them. Germline V gene sequence: CDR1 SEHNR, CDR2 FQNEAQ (reference sequence). The CDR3 sequence: CASSLDLHQETQYF. Written as DNA, the CDR3 is TGTGCCAGCAGCTTAGACCTCCACCAAGAGACCCAGTACTTC.

Concerning this clone: At one end, the junction sequence differs from germline, possibly due to a read error. V and J are TRBV5-1 and TRBJ1-1; D remains ambiguous. Per germline, CDR1 SGHRS and CDR2 YFSETQ. This CDR3 comprises 13 residues. CDR3 DNA sequence: TGCGCCAGCAGCTTGGACCTAAACAGTGAAGCTTTCTTT. Its translation: CASSLDLNSEAFF.

The rearrangement joins TRBV4-1 to TRBJ1-5, with 9 bases aligning to TRBD1. Per the germline V gene, CDR1 is MGHRA and CDR2 is YSYEKL. The CDR3 consists of 14 residues. The junction had 2 bases not matched to a gene; V was cut back by 2 bases and J by 6 bases. The CDR3 spells CASSQTGGLQPQHF. The CDR3 DNA reads as TGCGCCAGCAGCCAAACAGGGGGCCTTCAGCCCCAGCATTTT.

This chain connects TRBV4-3 to TRBJ2-1; 7 nucleotides match TRBD2. The CDR3 loop spans 17 amino acids. Germline V gives CDR1 LGHNA, CDR2 YSLEER. V lost 0 bases to trimming and J lost 2 bases; unmatched junction nucleotides: 7. In DNA form, the CDR3 reads TGCGCCAGCAGCCAAGATCGAACGGGAGGAACCTACAATGAGCAGTTCTTC. Protein product: CASSQDRTGGTYNEQFF.

The chain links TRBV11-2 to TRBJ2-7, with TRBD2 as a possible D gene (6 bases). This CDR3 contains 14 residues. Germline V CDR1 and CDR2: SGHAT, FQNNGV. V lost 4 bases and J lost 3, with 13 bases in between. The CDR3 nucleotides read TGTGCCAGCAGCTCCTATCGGGACTTCTACGAGCAGTACTTC. It translates to CASSSYRDFYEQYF.

The chain is built from TRBV5-4 and TRBJ1-2; 10 positions agree with TRBD1. CDR1 and CDR2 (germline): SGHNT, YYREEE (reference sequence). The CDR3 has 14 amino acids. Trimming took 3 bases from V and 6 from J; bases not matched to a gene: 5. The CDR3 loop reads CASSSLGTGDGYTF. In DNA form, the CDR3 reads TGTGCCAGCAGCTCCCTTGGGACAGGGGATGGCTACACCTTC.